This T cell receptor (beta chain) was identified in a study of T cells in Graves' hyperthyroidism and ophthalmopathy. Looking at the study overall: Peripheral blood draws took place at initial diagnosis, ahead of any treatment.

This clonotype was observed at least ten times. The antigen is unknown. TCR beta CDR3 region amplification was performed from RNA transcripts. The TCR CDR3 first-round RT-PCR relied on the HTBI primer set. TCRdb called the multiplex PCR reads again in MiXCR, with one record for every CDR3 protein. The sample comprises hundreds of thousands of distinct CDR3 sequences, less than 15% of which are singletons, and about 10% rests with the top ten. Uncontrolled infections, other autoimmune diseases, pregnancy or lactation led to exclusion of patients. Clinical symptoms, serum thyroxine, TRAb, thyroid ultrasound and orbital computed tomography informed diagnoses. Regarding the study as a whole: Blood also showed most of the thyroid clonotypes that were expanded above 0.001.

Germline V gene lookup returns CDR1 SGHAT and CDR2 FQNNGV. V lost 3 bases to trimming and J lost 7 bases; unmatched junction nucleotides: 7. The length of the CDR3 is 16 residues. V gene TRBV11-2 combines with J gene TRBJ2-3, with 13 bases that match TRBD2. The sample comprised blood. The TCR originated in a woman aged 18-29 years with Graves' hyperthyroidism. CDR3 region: CASSLPGLAGLNTQYF. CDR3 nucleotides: TGTGCCAGCAGCTTGCCGGGACTAGCGGGATTGAATACGCAGTATTTT. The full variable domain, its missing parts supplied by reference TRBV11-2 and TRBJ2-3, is EAGVAQSPRYKIIEKRQSVAFWCNPISGHATLYWYQQILGQGPKLLIQFQNNGVVDDSQLPKDRFSAERLKGVDSTLKIQPAKLEDSAVYLCASSLPGLAGLNTQYFGPGTRLTVL.